Reported below is one T cell receptor (beta chain). Clones were sequenced by immunoSEQ multiplex PCR, and TCRdb holds only the in-frame ones, with some missing. Found here are tens of thousands of clones, around 90% of them singletons; the top ten hold about 3.5%. This specimen belongs to a study of control samples from healthy donors and cancer patients. Germline V gene data show CDR1 as MDHEN and CDR2 as SYDVKM. After removal of 3 bases from V and 1 base from J, the junction contained 4 bases not matched to a gene. The CDR3 length is 15 residues. The chain has TRBV28 and TRBJ2-3; 7 bases align to TRBD2. The source of this sequence is a woman in her fifties or sixties in good health. Sequenced: blood. The CDR3, as DNA: TGTGCCAGCAGTTTTTTCCGGGGGGGCACAGATACGCAGTATTTT. It encodes CASSFFRGGTDTQYF.